This T cell receptor beta chain stems from a study of T cells in Graves' hyperthyroidism and ophthalmopathy. Study in general: It was at initial diagnosis, before any treatment, that peripheral blood was collected. The study, taken as a whole, reports: Clonotypes that were expanded in thyroid above 0.001 mostly appeared in blood too.

V was pared by 0 bases and J by 3 bases, with 8 bases of the junction left unmatched. This CDR3 has 16 residues. Germline V gene sequence: CDR1 MNHEY, CDR2 SMNVEV (reference sequence). A NOSPECS grade of at least 4, a Clinical Activity Score of at least 3 and duration under 3 months were recorded in ophthalmopathy patients. Amplification of TCR beta CDR3 regions used RNA as the template. The TCR CDR3 first-round RT-PCR relied on the HTBI primer set. Via MiXCR, TCRdb re-called the multiplex PCR reads, giving one row per CDR3 protein. The data hold some 500,000 distinct CDR3 sequences, with roughly a quarter observed a single time. In regard to this clonotype: Its specificity is not known.

The TCR was taken from a woman in her thirties with Graves' ophthalmopathy. The rearrangement joins TRBV27 to TRBJ2-7; 7 positions agree with TRBD2. Sequencing was performed on blood. CDR3 residues: CASSLSMREKRYEQYF. For the CDR3, the DNA is TGTGCCAGCAGTTTATCGATGCGGGAGAAGCGCTACGAGCAGTACTTC.